The rows below give T cell receptor beta chains drawn from one sample of a study of chemoradiotherapy in HPV16-positive cancers. Produced via immunoSEQ multiplex PCR; TCRdb's table is partial and in-frame only. The sample holds several thousand clones, around 79% seen once. This specimen was taken from a patient who underwent chemoradiotherapy. These receptors all come from a human donor with HPV-associated anogenital cancer. CDR3s include the opening cysteine and the closing phenylalanine or tryptophan. D genes are given only for firm matches. Clone size appears in some rows only: once, few, many, or a class for an expanded clone.

CDR3nt,CDR3aa,d_gene,abundance,v_gene,j_gene
TGCAGCGTCCTAGGGACTAGCGGGAGGACAGATACGCAGTATTTT,CSVLGTSGRTDTQYF,TRBD2,.,TRBV29-1,TRBJ2-3
TGTGCCAGCAGCTCTTTAACAGGGAGGAATTCACCCCTCCACTTT,CASSSLTGRNSPLHF,.,.,TRBV11-2,TRBJ1-6
TGTGCCAGCAGCTTGGGTTCAGGGTCCTACGAGCAGTACTTC,CASSLGSGSYEQYF,.,.,TRBV5-4,TRBJ2-7
TGTGCCAGCAGTGAATTGGGGAGGGGGAAGCTGTTTTTT,CASSELGRGKLFF,.,.,TRBV6-1,TRBJ2-2
TGTGCCAGCATCGAGGGACAGCACACAGATACGCAGTATTTT,CASIEGQHTDTQYF,TRBD1,.,TRBV28,TRBJ2-3
TGTGCCAGCAGTTTCCAATCTTCCGGGACAGGGTATGGCTACACCTTC,CASSFQSSGTGYGYTF,TRBD1,.,TRBV27,TRBJ1-2
TGTGCCAGCATTTCCGGGACTAACTACGAGCAGTACTTC,CASISGTNYEQYF,TRBD2,.,TRBV28,TRBJ2-7
TGTGCCTGGGGTCAACAGGGGGGCGGCTATGAGCAGTTCTTC,CAWGQQGGGYEQFF,TRBD1,.,TRBV30,TRBJ2-1
TGCGCCAGCAGTGACTTATCCAGGGCAAATGGCATCTCCTACGAGCAGTACTTC,CASSDLSRANGISYEQYF,.,.,TRBV10-1,TRBJ2-7
TGCGCCAGCAGCCGGAATACAGGGAACACTGAAGCTTTCTTT,CASSRNTGNTEAFF,.,.,TRBV4-1,TRBJ1-1
TGTGCCATTTCGACAACACTGGGATCGCCCCAGCATTTT,CAISTTLGSPQHF,.,.,TRBV19,TRBJ1-5
TGCGCCAGCAGCTTCCAGGGCGACACTGAAGCTTTCTTT,CASSFQGDTEAFF,.,.,TRBV5-1,TRBJ1-1
TGTGCCAGCAGGGTTACTCGAGGTACGCAGTATTTT,CASRVTRGTQYF,.,.,TRBV6-6,TRBJ2-3
TGCAGCGTTGTTCCGGGCAATGAGCAGTTCTTC,CSVVPGNEQFF,.,.,TRBV29-1,TRBJ2-1
TGTGCCAGCAGCTCCCCAGGCGGTCCGATCAGGGAGCTGTTTTTT,CASSSPGGPIRELFF,.,once,TRBV5-6,TRBJ2-2
TGCGCCAGCAGCCCCGGACAGGGAGGGACTGAAGCTTTCTTT,CASSPGQGGTEAFF,TRBD1,.,TRBV5-1,TRBJ1-1
TGTGCCAGCAGGAGAAGCGACTTATGGAGGGATAGCAATCAGCCCCAGCATTTT,CASRRSDLWRDSNQPQHF,.,.,TRBV28,TRBJ1-5
TGTGCCAGCAGCCGCGGGACAGGGGACACCGGGGAGCTGTTTTTT,CASSRGTGDTGELFF,TRBD1,once,TRBV5-5,TRBJ2-2
TGCGCCAGCAGCCAGGCTAGCGGGGGGGCTACCACCGGGGAGCTGTTTTTT,CASSQASGGATTGELFF,TRBD2,few,TRBV4-1,TRBJ2-2
TGTGCCAGCAGTTACTCCGCAACGGGGGTTCGAACTGAAGCTTTCTTT,CASSYSATGVRTEAFF,.,.,TRBV6-5,TRBJ1-1
TGTGCCAGCAGCGCGGGACAGCCTAGCTATGGCTACACCTTC,CASSAGQPSYGYTF,TRBD1,.,TRBV9,TRBJ1-2
TGTGCCAGCAGCTCTGTGTCCGGCAACTATGGCTACACCTTC,CASSSVSGNYGYTF,.,.,TRBV6-6,TRBJ1-2
TGCAGCGTACGGGACAGGGCTAGTAACACTGAAGCTTTCTTT,CSVRDRASNTEAFF,TRBD1,once,TRBV29-1,TRBJ1-1
TGTGCCAGCAGCTTCGACTCCCCCCGACAGCCCCAGCATTTT,CASSFDSPRQPQHF,.,.,TRBV7-2,TRBJ1-5
TGTGCCAGCAGCGGTGAAAGGGATCAGCCCCAGCATTTT,CASSGERDQPQHF,.,.,TRBV7-6,TRBJ1-5
TGTGCCAGCAGCTTACTTGGGACATCGAACACTGAAGCTTTCTTT,CASSLLGTSNTEAFF,.,few,TRBV11-2,TRBJ1-1
TGCGCCAGCAGCCACCCCGGGACAGGTTATGGCTACACCTTC,CASSHPGTGYGYTF,TRBD1,.,TRBV5-1,TRBJ1-2
TGTGCCAGCAGAAATCCCTACGAGCAGTACTTC,CASRNPYEQYF,.,.,TRBV28,TRBJ2-7